The 17 T cell receptor beta chains in this list originate from one sample, sequenced in a study of T cells after yellow fever vaccination. TCRdb re-called the 5' RACE reads through MiXCR, storing one row per CDR3 protein. The sample has about 320,000 distinct CDR3 sequences; around 10% are singletons. Material: CD4+ T cells sorted from PBMCs, obtained 45 days after the yellow fever booster vaccination. Receptor source: a man aged 18 to 29 who received the YFV17D yellow fever vaccine.

This clonotype was seen ten or more times. The chain is built from TRBV4-1 and TRBJ2-2; TRBD2 agrees at 8 bases. This CDR3 is built from 16 residues. Germline V gene data show CDR1 as MGHRA and CDR2 as YSYEKL. Losses at the gene ends were 4 bases for V and 7 bases for J; bases not matched to a gene: 11. The CDR3 protein is CASSRRERGTIGELFF. DNA for the CDR3: TGCGCCAGCAGCCGAAGGGAGCGGGGGACTATCGGGGAGCTGTTTTTT.

The chain has TRBV20-1 and TRBJ2-7; TRBD2 aligns across 8 bases. The CDR3 contains 14 residues. The germline gives CDR1 DFQATT, CDR2 SNEGSKA (reference sequence). With 3 bases clipped from V and 4 bases from J, the junction kept 8 bases outside the gene matches. The CDR3 reads CSASGGAGLYEQYF. The CDR3 DNA is TGCAGTGCTAGCGGGGGGGCCGGACTATACGAGCAGTACTTC.

This clonotype showed up many times. V and J are TRBV3-1 and TRBJ1-5; weak D call: TRBD1 (5 bases). Per the germline V gene, CDR1 is LGHDT and CDR2 is YNNKEL (reference sequence). V was pared by 4 bases and J by 4 bases, with 14 bases between. The CDR3 runs 15 residues. CDR3 residues: CASSPSGGSNQPQHF. Written as DNA, the CDR3 is TGTGCCAGCAGCCCTTCTGGGGGGTCGAATCAGCCCCAGCATTTT.

This clonotype was observed a handful of times. The V call is TRBV19, the J call TRBJ2-3; TRBD1 aligns across 10 bases. CDR1 LNHDA and CDR2 SQIVND come from the germline V gene (reference sequence). The CDR3 has 15 amino acids. The ends lost 5 bases at V and 3 bases at J; junction bases unmatched: 5. CDR3 in amino acids: CASSDRGHRTDTQYF. The CDR3 DNA is TGTGCCAGTAGTGACAGGGGGCACCGGACAGATACGCAGTATTTT.

This clonotype was counted a few times. The chain is built from TRBV7-2 and TRBJ2-7; tentative D call: TRBD2 (7 bases). The length of the CDR3 is 14 residues. The germline CDR1 and CDR2 sequences are SGHTA and FQGNSA. Trimming left V 5 bases short and J 6 bases short, with 17 bases between. The CDR3 is CASSPGGQLSEQYV. DNA for the CDR3: TGTGCCAGCAGCCCCGGGGGGCAGTTATCCGAGCAGTACGTC.

This clonotype has at least ten counts. The chain joins TRBV3-1 to TRBJ2-1; 7 nucleotides match TRBD1. The junction had 5 bases not matched to a gene; V was cut back by 4 bases and J by 5 bases. This CDR3 comprises 14 residues. Germline CDR1 and CDR2: LGHDT and YNNKEL (reference sequence). CDR3 nucleotide sequence: TGTGCCAGCAGCCTTAGAGGGGGCGACAATGAGCAGTTCTTC. This translates into CASSLRGGDNEQFF.

This clonotype has a handful of counts. This chain joins TRBV12-3 or TRBV12-4 and TRBJ2-3, with 7 bases aligning to TRBD2. Losses at the gene ends were 3 bases for V and 3 bases for J; bases not matched to a gene: 3. The CDR3 runs to 14 residues. The CDR3 here is CASSFAGVTDTQYF. CDR3 nucleotide sequence: TGTGCCAGCAGTTTTGCGGGGGTAACAGATACGCAGTATTTT.

In this sample, this clonotype turned up a few times. V gene TRBV30 combines with J gene TRBJ2-7; a weak D match, TRBD2 (5 bases). Germline CDR1 is GTSNPN and CDR2 is SVGIG (reference sequence). The V gene lost 3 bases and the J gene lost 2 bases, with 11 bases spanning the gap. The length of the CDR3 is 13 residues. The CDR3 protein is CAWRYHGAYEQYF. For the CDR3, the DNA is TGTGCCTGGAGGTACCACGGGGCCTACGAGCAGTACTTC.

This clonotype was seen repeatedly, ten times or more. The genes are TRBV3-1 and TRBJ2-7, with D possibly matching TRBD2 (6 bases). Germline values: CDR1 LGHDT, CDR2 YNNKEL (reference sequence). The CDR3 runs to 14 residues. The germline V and J ends were trimmed by 4 bases and 3 bases, with 13 bases remaining between them. The CDR3 loop is CASSRSGTRYEQYF. The CDR3 DNA sequence: TGTGCCAGCAGCCGCTCCGGGACTCGCTACGAGCAGTACTTC.

The chain combines TRBV10-2 with TRBJ2-3, with a possible D match to TRBD2 (5 bases). V lost 4 bases and J lost 6, with 14 bases in between. The length of the CDR3 is 14 residues. Germline lookup yields CDR1 WSHSY and CDR2 SAAADI. The CDR3 DNA reads as TGCGCCAGCAGTGCCTGGGAGAGGTCGGATACGCAGTATTTT. Translating it yields CASSAWERSDTQYF.

The rearrangement links TRBV7-6 to TRBJ2-7; D not resolved. Trimming shortened V by 0 bases and J by 6 bases, and 12 bases separated the two germline ends. Germline lookup yields CDR1 SGHVS and CDR2 FNYEAQ. The CDR3 covers 14 residues. The chain's CDR3 is CASSLATGPREQYF. The CDR3 DNA reads as TGTGCCAGCAGCTTAGCGACCGGTCCCCGCGAGCAGTACTTC. Full variable domain (remainder filled in from reference TRBV7-6 and TRBJ2-7): GAGVSQSPRYKVTKRGQDVALRCDPISGHVSLYWYRQALGQGPEFLTYFNYEAQQDKSGLPNDRFSAERPEGSISTLTIQRTEQRDSAMYRCASSLATGPREQYFGPGTRLTVT.

This clonotype has more than one count but fewer than ten. As DNA, the CDR3 is TGCAGTGCTAGCGACCCCCAGGCAACTAATGAAAAACTGTTTTTT. It is translated as CSASDPQATNEKLFF. The rearrangement uses TRBV20-1 and TRBJ1-4; D remains unclear. The germline CDR1 and CDR2 sequences are DFQATT and SNEGSKA (reference sequence). The CDR3 consists of 15 residues. V lost 3 bases, J lost 0 bases, and 11 bases lay in between.

In its sample, this clonotype was seen a few times. The CDR3 reads CASSVRQGATGELFF. CDR3 in DNA: TGTGCCAGCAGCGTAAGACAGGGGGCGACCGGGGAGCTGTTTTTT. The chain combines TRBV7-9 with TRBJ2-2; 10 bases align to TRBD1. This CDR3 is built from 15 residues. Germline V gene data show CDR1 as SEHNR and CDR2 as FQNEAQ (reference sequence). J lost 5 bases, V lost 5 bases, and 5 bases had no gene match.

This rearrangement joins TRBV6-5 to TRBJ2-5; TRBD1 matches at 8 bases. The trim removed 2 bases at V and 1 base at J, leaving 3 bases unmatched. The CDR3 has 15 amino acids. Germline CDR1 is MNHEY and CDR2 is SVGAGI. The DNA of the CDR3 is TGTGCCAGCAGTTACGCGGGACAGGCCCAAGAGACCCAGTACTTC. Translating gives CASSYAGQAQETQYF.

The chain has TRBV5-8 and TRBJ1-1, with D unclear. Germline lookup yields CDR1 SGHTS and CDR2 YDEGEE. With 0 bases removed from V and 7 bases from J, the gap between germline ends came to 10 bases. The CDR3 runs to 13 residues. CDR3 protein: CASSLGREGEAFF. As DNA, the CDR3 is TGTGCCAGCAGCTTGGGTAGGGAGGGTGAAGCTTTCTTT.

This clonotype was observed many times. The CDR3 nucleotides read TGTGCCAGCTCCCCGGGACAACCGATCCAAGGGGCCAACGTCCTGACTTTC. Protein product: CASSPGQPIQGANVLTF. The chain couples TRBV18 to TRBJ2-6; perhaps TRBD1 as D (6 bases). The V end lost 6 bases, the J end lost 4 bases, and 19 bases lay between the germline ends. The CDR3 is 17 amino acids. Germline V gene sequence: CDR1 KGHSH, CDR2 LQKENI.

This clonotype came up many times. V gene TRBV7-2 combines with J gene TRBJ2-1; no definite D call. This CDR3 has 12 residues. Trimming stripped 1 base from V and 7 bases from J, with 5 bases between. Germline V CDR1 and CDR2: SGHTA, FQGNSA. The CDR3 loop is CASSLVGNEQFF. Here the CDR3 DNA reads TGTGCCAGCAGCTTAGTAGGGAATGAGCAGTTCTTC. The entire variable domain, with the rest obtained from reference TRBV7-2 and TRBJ2-1, is as follows: GAGVSQSPSNKVTEKGKDVELRCDPISGHTALYWYRQSLGQGLEFLIYFQGNSAPDKSGLPSDRFSAERTGGSVSTLTIQRTQQEDSAVYLCASSLVGNEQFFGPGTRLTVL.